The 31 T cell receptor beta chains in this list originate from one sample, sequenced in a study of OX40 agonist ivuxolimab in advanced cancers. The assay was immunoSEQ multiplex PCR, and TCRdb's table has in-frame clones only and misses some. The data show tens of thousands of clones, 92% seen once. The starting material was CD4+ or CD8+ T cells sorted from blood, obtained in a trial of the OX40 agonist ivuxolimab. The receptors were gathered from an adult with an advanced solid tumor such as melanoma, head and neck, liver or kidney cancer.

This chain joins TRBV6-6 and TRBJ2-7; D perhaps matches TRBD1 (6 bases). V gave up 2 bases and J gave up 11 bases, with 22 bases separating them. The length of the CDR3 is 15 residues. Germline lookup yields CDR1 MNHNY and CDR2 SVGAGI (reference sequence). CDR3 residues: CASSYETGKRGEKYF. In DNA, the CDR3 is TGTGCCAGCAGTTACGAAACAGGGAAGCGTGGAGAGAAGTACTTC.

V gene TRBV7-8 combines with J gene TRBJ2-3, with D unclear. The CDR3 is made up of 12 amino acids. Deletions cut 3 bases from V and 5 bases from J, with 6 bases between. CDR1 and CDR2 (germline): SGHVS, FQNEAQ. DNA of the CDR3: TGTGCCAGCAGCTTGATTCTAGATACGCAGTATTTT. Residues: CASSLILDTQYF.

The chain has TRBV4-1 and TRBJ2-3; TRBD2 is a possible D gene (5 bases). This CDR3 has 14 residues. Germline V gene data show CDR1 as MGHRA and CDR2 as YSYEKL. Trimming took 6 bases from V and 3 from J, leaving 13 bases between them. CDR3 DNA sequence: TGCGCCAGCAGGGAGGAAGGTGGTACAGATACGCAGTATTTT. Its translation is CASREEGGTDTQYF.

The chain carries TRBV27 and TRBJ1-2; D perhaps matches TRBD1 (6 bases). CDR1 is MNHEY and CDR2 is SMNVEV in the germline V gene (reference sequence). The CDR3 has 16 residues. Trimming stripped 4 bases from V and 1 base from J, with 16 bases between. CDR3 in amino acids: CASSSSGALNNYGYTF. CDR3 DNA: TGTGCCAGCAGTTCATCGGGGGCGTTGAATAACTATGGCTACACCTTC.

This clone showed up just a few times. This sequence joins TRBV19 and TRBJ1-5, with a tentative D call TRBD1 (6 bases). The CDR3 runs 14 residues. The germline gives CDR1 LNHDA, CDR2 SQIVND (reference sequence). The germline V and J ends were trimmed by 5 bases and 4 bases, with 12 bases remaining between them. DNA for the CDR3: TGTGCCAGTAGTCCCCAACAGGGAAATCAGCCCCAGCATTTT. Translating it yields CASSPQQGNQPQHF.

The rearrangement joins TRBV5-1 to TRBJ2-5, with D perhaps TRBD2 (5 bases). Trimming took 2 bases from V and 4 from J, leaving 21 bases between them. CDR1 and CDR2 from the germline V gene are SGHRS and YFSETQ. CDR3 length: 17 amino acids. CDR3 nucleotide sequence: TGCGCCAGCAGCTTAGGAACGGACTCCACCTCCCTAGAGACCCAGTACTTC. Its translation: CASSLGTDSTSLETQYF. The full variable domain, completed using reference TRBV5-1 and TRBJ2-5, is KAGVTQTPRYLIKTRGQQVTLSCSPISGHRSVSWYQQTPGQGLQFLFEYFSETQRNKGNFPGRFSGRQFSNSRSEMNVSTLELGDSALYLCASSLGTDSTSLETQYFGPGTRLLVL.

J is TRBJ2-1 and V is TRBV11-1; 14 bases align to TRBD2. Germline loops: CDR1 SGHAT, CDR2 FQDESV (reference sequence). The CDR3 loop spans 14 amino acids. V shed 1 base, J shed 15 bases, and the junction held 5 bases outside the gene matches. The CDR3 is CASSLVGLAGVAFF. In DNA, the CDR3 is TGTGCCAGCAGCTTAGTGGGACTAGCGGGAGTTGCGTTCTTC. Looking up the rest from reference TRBV11-1 and TRBJ2-1 gives the full variable domain: EAEVAQSPRYKITEKSQAVAFWCDPISGHATLYWYRQILGQGPELLVQFQDESVVDDSQLPKDRFSAERLKGVDSTLKIQPAELGDSAMYLCASSLVGLAGVAFFGPGTRLTVL.

CDR3 loop: CASRNSGGQRDTQYF. CDR3 coding DNA: TGTGCCAGCAGAAATAGCGGAGGGCAGCGAGATACGCAGTATTTT. The chain has TRBV2 and TRBJ2-3; the D gene is possibly TRBD2 (6 bases). This CDR3 comprises 15 residues. The germline gives CDR1 SNHLY, CDR2 FYNNEI. The ends were cut back, 6 bases at V and 5 bases at J, with 18 bases in the middle. The variable domain in full, completed from reference TRBV2 and TRBJ2-3, reads EPEVTQTPSHQVTQMGQEVILRCVPISNHLYFYWYRQILGQKVEFLVSFYNNEISEKSEIFDDQFSVERPDGSNFTLKIRSTKLEDSAMYFCASRNSGGQRDTQYFGPGTRLTVL.

The rearrangement uses TRBV18 and TRBJ2-7, with 7 bases that match TRBD2. Per the germline V gene, CDR1 is KGHSH and CDR2 is LQKENI. This CDR3 has 16 residues. The V segment lost 0 bases and the J segment 2 bases; nucleotides outside the gene matches: 7. DNA for the CDR3: TGTGCCAGCTCACCACCGTTAGCTAGCGGAACCTACGAGCAGTACTTC. It codes for CASSPPLASGTYEQYF.

This clone was found once. V usage is TRBV30 and J usage is TRBJ1-6; D not resolved. Deletions cut 2 bases from V and 0 bases from J, with 8 bases between. The CDR3 runs 15 residues. Germline V gene lookup returns CDR1 GTSNPN and CDR2 SVGIG (reference sequence). CDR3 coding DNA: TGTGCCTGGAGTTCGTGGAGCTCCTATAATTCACCCCTCCACTTT. The encoded protein is CAWSSWSSYNSPLHF.

The chain couples TRBV19 to TRBJ2-2; no firm D call. This CDR3 contains 19 residues. Germline CDR1 reads LNHDA; CDR2 reads SQIVND (reference sequence). Trimming removed 4 bases at V and 4 bases at J, with 25 bases between. Here the CDR3 reads CASSTQVLRPIIPTGELFF. The CDR3 region has the DNA TGTGCCAGTAGTACTCAGGTTTTGAGACCAATAATCCCCACCGGGGAGCTGTTTTTT.

This rearrangement joins TRBV10-3 to TRBJ2-2; TRBD1 is a possible D gene (5 bases). V lost 7 bases, J lost 4 bases, and 13 bases lay in between. The CDR3 is 14 residues long. Germline loops: CDR1 ENHRY, CDR2 SYGVKD. The CDR3 spells CAITARDITGELFF. The DNA of the CDR3 is TGTGCCATCACCGCCAGGGATATCACCGGGGAGCTGTTTTTT.

This chain links TRBV6-5 with TRBJ1-3; the match to TRBD1 covers 7 bases. V gave up 5 bases and J gave up 8 bases; unmatched junction bases: 9. This CDR3 spans 14 amino acids. Per the germline V gene, CDR1 is MNHEY and CDR2 is SVGAGI. CDR3 sequence reads: CASSQGTVWDTIYF. Written as DNA, the CDR3 is TGTGCCAGCAGTCAAGGGACAGTTTGGGACACCATATATTTT.

The chain has TRBV15 and TRBJ1-1, with no clear D. CDR1 and CDR2 (germline): LNHNV, YYDKDF (reference sequence). The CDR3 contains 14 residues. V lost 1 base and J 1 base, leaving 7 bases between the germline ends. The CDR3 sequence is CATSRGPGNTEAFF. CDR3 DNA sequence: TGTGCCACCAGCAGAGGACCCGGGAACACTGAAGCTTTCTTT.

This chain links TRBV28 with TRBJ2-3; 7 positions match TRBD2. CDR1 is MDHEN and CDR2 is SYDVKM in the germline V gene. The CDR3 contains 17 residues. J gave up 5 bases and V 5 bases, and 16 bases lay outside the gene matches. The CDR3 sequence: CASSPIAQAGVRDTQYF. The CDR3 DNA sequence: TGTGCCAGCAGTCCCATTGCCCAGGCGGGAGTTCGAGATACGCAGTATTTT.

The CDR3: CASTPRGGDYNEQFF. In DNA form, the CDR3 reads TGTGCCAGCACCCCCCGGGGAGGGGATTACAATGAGCAGTTCTTC. The V call is TRBV6-6, the J call TRBJ2-1; TRBD2 agrees at 7 bases. J gave up 4 bases and V 7 bases, and 10 bases lay outside the gene matches. This CDR3 contains 15 residues. Per the germline V gene, CDR1 is MNHNY and CDR2 is SVGAGI (reference sequence).

This chain uses TRBV25-1 with TRBJ1-1; 7 nucleotides match TRBD1. The germline V gene encodes CDR1 MGHDK and CDR2 SYGVNS. J gave up 0 bases and V 4 bases, and 2 bases lay outside the gene matches. This CDR3 has 14 residues. CDR3 amino acids: CASSGDRVNTEAFF. As DNA, the CDR3 is TGTGCCAGCAGTGGGGACAGAGTGAACACTGAAGCTTTCTTT.

The chain is built from TRBV14 and TRBJ1-1; D not resolved. This CDR3 region has 14 residues. V dropped 1 base and J dropped 3 bases, with 9 bases sitting between them. Germline assignment: CDR1 SGHDN and CDR2 FVKESK. CDR3 protein: CASSQGREYTEAFF. DNA of the CDR3: TGTGCCAGCAGCCAAGGACGGGAATACACTGAAGCTTTCTTT.

The chain carries TRBV6-5 and TRBJ2-3; TRBD1 aligns across 7 bases. The CDR3 is 15 amino acids. J was trimmed by 1 base and V by 5 bases; bases with no gene match: 6. CDR1 and CDR2 from the germline V gene are MNHEY and SVGAGI. The DNA for the CDR3 is TGTGCCAGCAGTAGCGAGGGGGCAGGCACAGATACGCAGTATTTT. It yields the protein CASSSEGAGTDTQYF.

V and J are TRBV11-2 and TRBJ1-1, with 7 bases matching TRBD1. The CDR3 is 15 residues long. The germline CDR1 and CDR2 sequences are SGHAT and FQNNGV. Germline trimming cut 3 bases from V and 0 bases from J; bases unmatched to any gene: 4. This chain's CDR3 is CASSLMGQLNTEAFF. The CDR3 nucleotides read TGTGCCAGCAGCTTGATGGGACAGTTGAACACTGAAGCTTTCTTT.

This chain connects TRBV18 to TRBJ1-5; D not certain. CDR3 length: 12 residues. Germline V CDR1 and CDR2: KGHSH, LQKENI. V was clipped by 2 bases and J by 4 bases, with 3 bases between them. The CDR3 region has the DNA TGTGCCAGCTCACCAGAAAATCAGCCCCAGCATTTT. Protein sequence: CASSPENQPQHF.

The chain carries TRBV4-2 and TRBJ2-3; 13 bases align to TRBD2. Per germline, CDR1 LGHNA and CDR2 YNFKEQ. Germline trimming cut 2 bases from V and 0 bases from J; bases unmatched to any gene: 8. The CDR3 contains 19 residues. CDR3 sequence reads: CASSQLLGLAGASTDTQYF. The DNA of the CDR3 is TGTGCCAGCAGCCAACTCCTAGGACTAGCGGGAGCCAGCACAGATACGCAGTATTTT.

The V gene is TRBV19, the J gene TRBJ1-5, with 9 bases fitting TRBD1. The CDR3 totals 15 residues. In germline, CDR1 is LNHDA, CDR2 SQIVND (reference sequence). J gave up 6 bases and V 0 bases, and 3 bases lay outside the gene matches. The CDR3 here is CASSIDYRGLQPQHF. The CDR3 nucleotides read TGTGCCAGTAGTATAGATTACAGGGGGCTTCAGCCCCAGCATTTT.

The CDR3 protein is CASSTPGKSRTEAFF. CDR3 DNA: TGTGCCAGTAGTACACCGGGAAAATCGCGCACTGAAGCTTTCTTT. The chain is built from TRBV19 and TRBJ1-1; D is unclear. This CDR3 region has 15 residues. Germline CDR1 reads LNHDA; CDR2 reads SQIVND (reference sequence). Trimming took off 4 bases at V and 4 bases at J, with 16 bases between the two ends.

The V call is TRBV4-3, the J call TRBJ2-5; 11 nucleotides align to TRBD2. Germline V gives CDR1 LGHNA, CDR2 YSLEER. The CDR3 loop spans 16 amino acids. The junction had 13 bases not matched to a gene; V was cut back by 0 bases and J by 13 bases. DNA for the CDR3: TGCGCCAGCAGCCAAGATCGGCTAGCGGGAGGCCTCACTGGGTACTTC. The encoded protein is CASSQDRLAGGLTGYF.

This chain connects TRBV6-5 to TRBJ2-2; 7 nucleotides agree with TRBD2. Per germline, CDR1 MNHEY and CDR2 SVGAGI. V shed 2 bases, J shed 8 bases, and the junction held 8 bases outside the gene matches. The CDR3 is 15 amino acids. The CDR3 DNA follows: TGTGCCAGCAGTTACACTAGCGAGAGAGGGGGGGAGCTGTTTTTT. Protein: CASSYTSERGGELFF.

The V and J genes are TRBV19 and TRBJ2-1; 13 nucleotides match TRBD2. The V gene's germline CDR1 is LNHDA and CDR2 SQIVND (reference sequence). The CDR3 totals 17 residues. The junction had 8 bases not matched to a gene; V was cut back by 3 bases and J by 6 bases. CDR3 bases: TGTGCCAGTAGTATGGGACTAGCGGGAACGGGTATCAATGAGCAGTTCTTC. This translates into CASSMGLAGTGINEQFF.

The chain recombines TRBV2 with TRBJ2-7, with TRBD2 matching over 7 bases. Trimming cost V 1 base and J 4 bases; bases outside gene matches: 10. This CDR3 is 16 amino acids long. The germline V gene has CDR1 SNHLY and CDR2 FYNNEI. In DNA, the CDR3 is TGTGCCAGCAGTGAAGAGAGACTAGCCCGTTTTTACGAGCAGTACTTC. This encodes CASSEERLARFYEQYF.

The chain joins TRBV15 to TRBJ1-3, with no clear D. Germline lookup yields CDR1 LNHNV and CDR2 YYDKDF (reference sequence). Trimming took off 1 base at V and 0 bases at J, with 13 bases between the two ends. The length of the CDR3 is 17 residues. CDR3 nucleotides: TGTGCCACCAGCAGAGCGGCAGTCCCATTCTCTGGAAACACCATATATTTT. Translating it yields CATSRAAVPFSGNTIYF.

This chain uses TRBV5-1 with TRBJ2-5, with D perhaps matching TRBD1 (6 bases). Trimming removed 4 bases from V and 0 bases from J, with 16 bases in between. The germline CDR1 and CDR2 sequences are SGHRS and YFSETQ. The CDR3 has 16 amino acids. The chain's CDR3 is CASSTRQAMYQETQYF. The CDR3 coding sequence is TGCGCCAGCAGCACTCGACAGGCGATGTACCAAGAGACCCAGTACTTC.

V is TRBV7-9 and J is TRBJ1-4; D unresolved. Germline V CDR1 and CDR2: SEHNR, FQNEAQ (reference sequence). The CDR3 covers 15 residues. Deletions cut 7 bases from V and 0 bases from J, with 12 bases between. For the CDR3, the DNA is TGTGCCAGCACCAGGAGTTCGGCAACTAATGAAAAACTGTTTTTT. This encodes CASTRSSATNEKLFF.